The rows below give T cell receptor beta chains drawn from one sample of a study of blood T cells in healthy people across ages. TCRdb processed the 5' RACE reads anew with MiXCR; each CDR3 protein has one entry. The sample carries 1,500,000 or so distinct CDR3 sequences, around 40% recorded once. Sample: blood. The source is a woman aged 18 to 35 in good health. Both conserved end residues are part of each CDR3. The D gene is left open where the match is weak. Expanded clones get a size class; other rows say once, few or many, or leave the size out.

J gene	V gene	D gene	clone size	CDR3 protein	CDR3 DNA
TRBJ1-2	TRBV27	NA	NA	CASSDGGRIYGYTF	TGTGCCAGCAGTGACGGGGGGCGCATCTATGGCTACACCTTC
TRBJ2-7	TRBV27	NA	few	CASSSGLRSYEQYF	TGTGCCAGCAGTTCGGGACTCAGGTCCTACGAGCAGTACTTC
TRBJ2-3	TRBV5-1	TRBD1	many	CASSWGDRDTDTQYF	TGCGCCAGCAGCTGGGGGGACAGGGACACAGATACGCAGTATTTT
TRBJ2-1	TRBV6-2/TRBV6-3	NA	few	CASKESSYNEQFF	TGTGCCAGCAAAGAGTCCTCCTACAATGAGCAGTTCTTC
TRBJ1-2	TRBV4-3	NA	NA	CASSQDLAGVPLYGYTF	TGCGCCAGCAGCCAAGATTTAGCGGGGGTACCACTCTATGGCTACACCTTC
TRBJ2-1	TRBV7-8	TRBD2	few	CASSPRGSGNYNEQFF	TGTGCCAGCAGCCCCCGTGGGAGCGGGAACTACAATGAGCAGTTCTTC
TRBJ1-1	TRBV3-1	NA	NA	CASSQDSGSSRKAFF	TGTGCCAGCAGCCAAGACTCGGGAAGTTCTAGAAAAGCTTTCTTT
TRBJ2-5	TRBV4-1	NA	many	CASSQDMIGQRETQYF	TGCGCCAGCAGCCAAGATATGATCGGACAACGGGAGACCCAGTACTTC
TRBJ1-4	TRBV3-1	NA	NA	CASSHIREKLFF	TGTGCCAGCAGCCACATCAGGGAAAAACTGTTTTTT
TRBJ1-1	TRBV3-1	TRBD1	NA	CASSARQGLAEAFF	TGTGCCAGCAGCGCCCGACAGGGGTTAGCTGAAGCTTTCTTT
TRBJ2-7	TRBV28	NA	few	CASSLRGVAYEQYF	TGTGCCAGCAGTTTAAGGGGGGTAGCCTACGAGCAGTACTTC
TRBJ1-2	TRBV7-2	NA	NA	CASSSPPGTVYCGYTF	TGTGCCAGCAGCAGCCCCCCGGGGACGGTCTATTGTGGCTACACCTTC
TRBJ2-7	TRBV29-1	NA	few	CSVRGQGYEQYF	TGCAGCGTTAGGGGACAAGGTTACGAGCAGTACTTC
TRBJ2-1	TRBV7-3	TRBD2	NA	CASSLAGAYNEKFF	TGTGCCAGCAGCTTAGCGGGAGCTTACAATGAGAAGTTCTTC
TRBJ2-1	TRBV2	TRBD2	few	CASTKLAGSYNEQFF	TGTGCCAGCACCAAACTAGCGGGATCCTACAATGAGCAGTTCTTC
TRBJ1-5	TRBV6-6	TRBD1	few	CASSSPTGLSQPQHF	TGTGCCAGCAGTTCCCCGACAGGGCTGTCTCAGCCCCAGCATTTT
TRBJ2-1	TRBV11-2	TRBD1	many	CASSLTGQGNEQFF	TGTGCCAGCAGCTTAACCGGACAGGGCAATGAGCAGTTCTTC
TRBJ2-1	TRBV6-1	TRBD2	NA	CASSEVTSGSYNEQFF	TGTGCCAGCAGTGAAGTAACTAGCGGGTCCTACAATGAGCAGTTCTTC
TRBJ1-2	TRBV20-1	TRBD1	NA	CSALKGTGEYGYTF	TGCAGTGCCCTAAAGGGGACAGGGGAGTATGGCTACACCTTC
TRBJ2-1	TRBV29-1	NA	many	CSVDRGDEQFF	TGCAGCGTTGATAGGGGCGATGAGCAGTTCTTC
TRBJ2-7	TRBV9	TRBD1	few	CASSASSGTGPDEQYF	TGTGCCAGCAGCGCCTCCAGTGGGACAGGGCCTGACGAGCAGTACTTC
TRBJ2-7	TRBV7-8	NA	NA	CASTRLDTTYNEQYF	TGTGCCAGCACACGGTTGGATACTACCTACAATGAGCAGTACTTC
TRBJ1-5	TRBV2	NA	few	CASSENVYSNQPQHF	TGTGCCAGCAGTGAAAACGTCTATAGCAATCAGCCCCAGCATTTT
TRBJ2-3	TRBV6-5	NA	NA	CASSPLPPRTDTQYF	TGTGCCAGCAGCCCCCTTCCCCCACGCACAGATACGCAGTATTTT
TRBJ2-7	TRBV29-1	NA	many	CSVRDDSYEQYF	TGCAGCGTCCGGGACGACTCCTACGAGCAGTACTTC
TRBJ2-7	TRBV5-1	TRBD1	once	CASTRTGGSEQYF	TGCGCCAGCACCAGGACAGGGGGCAGCGAGCAGTACTTC
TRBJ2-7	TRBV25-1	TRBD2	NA	CASSRLAEEGEQYF	TGTGCCAGCAGCAGACTAGCGGAGGAAGGGGAGCAGTACTTC
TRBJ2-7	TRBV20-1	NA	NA	CSARARVYEQYF	TGCAGTGCTAGGGCAAGGGTTTACGAGCAGTACTTC
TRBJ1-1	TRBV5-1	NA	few	CASSLVVGGLNTEAFF	TGCGCCAGCAGCTTGGTGGTTGGGGGCCTGAACACTGAAGCTTTCTTT
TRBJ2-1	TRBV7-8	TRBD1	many	CASSLRPDRASNEQFF	TGTGCCAGCAGCCTCCGCCCGGACAGGGCCTCCAATGAGCAGTTCTTC
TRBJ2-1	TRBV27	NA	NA	CASSSWLYNEQFF	TGTGCCAGCAGTTCCTGGCTGTACAATGAGCAGTTCTTC
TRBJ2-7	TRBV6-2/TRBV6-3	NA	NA	CASSYQSGHQIYEQYF	TGTGCCAGCAGTTATCAGTCGGGACATCAGATTTACGAGCAGTACTTC
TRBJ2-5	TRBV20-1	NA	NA	CSASLLGRGETQYF	TGCAGTGCTAGTCTGTTGGGTAGGGGTGAGACCCAGTACTTC
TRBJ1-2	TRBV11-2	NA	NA	CASSPRLGGYGYTF	TGTGCCAGCAGCCCTCGACTTGGGGGCTATGGCTACACCTTC
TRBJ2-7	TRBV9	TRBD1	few	CASSGQGFEQYF	TGTGCCAGCAGCGGACAGGGGTTCGAGCAGTACTTC
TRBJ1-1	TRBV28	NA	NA	CASSGRKGSNTEAFF	TGTGCCAGCAGTGGTCGAAAGGGTTCGAACACTGAAGCTTTCTTT
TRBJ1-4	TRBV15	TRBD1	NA	CATSRDRGYEKLFF	TGTGCCACCAGCAGGGACAGGGGATATGAAAAACTGTTTTTT
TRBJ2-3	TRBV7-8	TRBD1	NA	CASSSPYGQGSVTDTQYF	TGTGCCAGCAGCTCCCCTTACGGACAGGGAAGCGTCACAGATACGCAGTATTTT
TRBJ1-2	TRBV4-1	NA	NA	CASSHELPGAYGYTF	TGCGCCAGCAGCCACGAACTACCGGGAGCCTATGGCTACACCTTC
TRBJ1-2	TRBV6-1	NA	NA	CASRQRTYSEQNYGYTF	TGTGCCAGCAGACAACGGACATACTCGGAACAGAACTATGGCTACACCTTC
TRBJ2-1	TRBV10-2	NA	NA	CASSVYPSSYEQFF	TGCGCCAGCTCGGTGTACCCGAGCTCCTACGAGCAGTTCTTC
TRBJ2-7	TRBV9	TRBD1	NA	CASSVEGDSYNEQYF	TGTGCCAGCAGCGTAGAGGGGGACAGTTACAATGAGCAGTACTTC
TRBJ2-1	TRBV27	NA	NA	CASTSPELKQFF	TGTGCCAGCACGTCCCCAGAACTCAAGCAGTTCTTC
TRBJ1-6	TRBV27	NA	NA	CASSWGGTQTSLHF	TGTGCCAGCAGTTGGGGAGGCACCCAGACGTCCCTCCACTTT
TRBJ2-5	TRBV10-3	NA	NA	CAIGGGGGETQYF	TGTGCCATCGGAGGGGGAGGGGGCGAAACCCAGTACTTC
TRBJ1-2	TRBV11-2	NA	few	CASSPRGGTAINYGYTF	TGTGCCAGCAGCCCCCGAGGGGGAACTGCTATTAACTATGGCTACACCTTC
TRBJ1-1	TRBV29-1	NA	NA	CSVAGQGPFAEAFF	TGCAGCGTTGCGGGACAAGGACCGTTCGCTGAAGCTTTCTTT
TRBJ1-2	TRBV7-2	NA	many	CASSPRGLTDGYTF	TGTGCCAGCAGCCCAAGAGGACTGACGGATGGCTACACCTTC
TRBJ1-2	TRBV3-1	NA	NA	CASSQDWGGVPYGYTF	TGTGCCAGCAGCCAAGATTGGGGGGGCGTACCCTATGGCTACACCTTC
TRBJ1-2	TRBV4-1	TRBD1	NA	CASSLRSVYRGLGSYGYTF	TGCGCCAGCAGCCTCCGGTCCGTGTACAGGGGGCTTGGGAGCTATGGCTACACCTTC
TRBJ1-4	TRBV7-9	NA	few	CASSQTGGLAEKLFF	TGTGCCAGCAGCCAAACGGGGGGGCTGGCTGAAAAACTGTTTTTT
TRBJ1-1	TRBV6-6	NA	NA	CASSYGVTDMNTEAFF	TGTGCCAGCAGTTACGGGGTGACAGATATGAACACTGAAGCTTTCTTT
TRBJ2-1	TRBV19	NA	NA	CASTDYNEQFF	TGTGCCAGTACTGATTACAATGAGCAGTTCTTC
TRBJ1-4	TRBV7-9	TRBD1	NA	CASSWDRGRGEKLFF	TGTGCCAGCAGCTGGGACAGGGGTCGCGGAGAAAAACTGTTTTTT
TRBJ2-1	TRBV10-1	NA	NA	CASSEQGGKGNEQFF	TGCGCCAGCAGTGAGCAGGGCGGGAAAGGAAATGAGCAGTTCTTC